This TCR beta chain was recovered during a study of T cells in localized non-small cell lung cancer. CDR1 is SEHNR, CDR2 FQNEAQ, per germline (reference sequence). The germline V and J ends were trimmed by 5 bases and 4 bases, with 11 bases remaining between them. This CDR3 is built from 13 residues. Method: immunoSEQ multiplex PCR; TCRdb's copy keeps in-frame clones and lacks some. The profile shows roughly 17,000 clones, over 80% of them singletons. This receptor was obtained from a female donor aged 60 or older with stage I lung adenocarcinoma. The V and J genes are TRBV7-9 and TRBJ1-1; no clear D gene. Source: peripheral blood, taken before any cancer treatment. CDR3 amino acids: CASSIQDFTEAFF. The CDR3 region has the DNA TGTGCCAGCAGCATCCAGGACTTCACTGAAGCTTTCTTT.